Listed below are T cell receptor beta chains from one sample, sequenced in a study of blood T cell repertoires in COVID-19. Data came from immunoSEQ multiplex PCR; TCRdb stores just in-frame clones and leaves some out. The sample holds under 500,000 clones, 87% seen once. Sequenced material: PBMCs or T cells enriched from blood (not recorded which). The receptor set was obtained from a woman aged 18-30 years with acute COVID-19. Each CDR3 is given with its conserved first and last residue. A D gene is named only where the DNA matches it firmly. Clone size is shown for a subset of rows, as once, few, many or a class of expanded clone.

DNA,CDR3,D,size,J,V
TGTGCCAGCAGCTTGGAAGACCGCGGCTACGAGCAGTACTTC,CASSLEDRGYEQYF,-,-,TRBJ2-7,TRBV5-4
TGTGCCAGCAGCTTACCGGGACAGGGGGCTGGCGGGGAGCTGTTTTTT,CASSLPGQGAGGELFF,TRBD1,once,TRBJ2-2,TRBV7-9
TGTGCCAGCAGCTTAGGACTCCCGGGTGGCGATGAGCAGTTCTTC,CASSLGLPGGDEQFF,-,-,TRBJ2-1,TRBV7-2
TGTGCCAGCAGCCTAGCGGGGGTCGAGCAGTACTTC,CASSLAGVEQYF,TRBD2,-,TRBJ2-7,TRBV3-1/TRBV3-2
TGTGCCAGCTCACCAGACGGCGGGGTGTCGCCCCTCCACTTT,CASSPDGGVSPLHF,-,few,TRBJ1-6,TRBV18
TGTGCCAGCAGCGTAGATTCGGGTGAAGGGAGGGAATACTATGGCTACACCTTC,CASSVDSGEGREYYGYTF,-,-,TRBJ1-2,TRBV9
TGTGCCAGCAGTGGGACTAGCGGGAGGGCCCGTGTAAATGAGCAGTTCTTC,CASSGTSGRARVNEQFF,TRBD2,-,TRBJ2-1,TRBV27
TGCGCCAGCAGCCTCGAGGGGACTGGCAATCAGCCCCAGCATTTT,CASSLEGTGNQPQHF,-,-,TRBJ1-5,TRBV4-1
TGCAGCCTTAGGCCGGGACAGGGAAACTACAATGAGCAGTTCTTC,CSLRPGQGNYNEQFF,TRBD1,-,TRBJ2-1,TRBV29-1
TGTGCCAGCTCACCTAGAGCGGGGAACGAAGGAGAGACCCAGTACTTC,CASSPRAGNEGETQYF,TRBD2,-,TRBJ2-5,TRBV18
TGTGCCAGCAGCCGCTCGGGGACGCAGTATTTT,CASSRSGTQYF,-,-,TRBJ2-3,TRBV6-2/TRBV6-3
TGTGCCAGCAGCTTAGACGCGAGGAGGGGAGAAGCTTTCTTT,CASSLDARRGEAFF,-,-,TRBJ1-1,TRBV11-2
TGTGCCAGCAGCGCCCTTTCCGGGACAGGGGACGAGCAGTACTTC,CASSALSGTGDEQYF,TRBD1,once,TRBJ2-7,TRBV5-4
TGCGCCAGCAGCCAAGTGGCGGTATACACTGAAGCTTTCTTT,CASSQVAVYTEAFF,-,-,TRBJ1-1,TRBV4-1
TGTGCCAGTAGTATAGTGTATTCGAGCGGGGGGTACACCGGGGAGCTGTTTTTT,CASSIVYSSGGYTGELFF,TRBD2,once,TRBJ2-2,TRBV19
TGTGCCAGTAGTGCGGACAGTGTCCTCAGCTATGGCTACACCTTC,CASSADSVLSYGYTF,-,once,TRBJ1-2,TRBV19
TGTGCCAGCAGCCCGAAGACAGGGATTATTGAAAAACTGTTTTTT,CASSPKTGIIEKLFF,TRBD1,-,TRBJ1-4,TRBV4-2
TGCGCCAGCAGTCTCGGGGAGGGAAGGCAGCCCCAGCATTTT,CASSLGEGRQPQHF,-,-,TRBJ1-5,TRBV5-1
TGTGCCAGCAGCTCAAAGGGGAATTGGAATGAAAAACTGTTTTTT,CASSSKGNWNEKLFF,-,-,TRBJ1-4,TRBV7-2
TGTGCCAGCAGCTCAAGCGCCGTGCCACAACTGAGGGAGCAGTACTTC,CASSSSAVPQLREQYF,-,-,TRBJ2-7,TRBV7-6
TGTGCCATCTATCGTCCCCCCCTCGCTTTCTTT,CAIYRPPLAFF,-,-,TRBJ1-1,TRBV6-5
TGTGCCAGTAGGACTAGCGGGAGTCTCAATGAGCAGTTCTTC,CASRTSGSLNEQFF,TRBD2,-,TRBJ2-1,TRBV3-1/TRBV3-2
TGTGCCAGTAGTATCGGCAGGGGGAAAGAGACCCAGCATTTT,CASSIGRGKETQHF,TRBD1,-,TRBJ1-5,TRBV19
TGTGCCACCAGTGACGGGGGACAGGGGATTCCCGGGGAGCTGTTTTTT,CATSDGGQGIPGELFF,TRBD1,-,TRBJ2-2,TRBV24-1
TGTGCCAGCAGCCAAGCGGCGGGGTACTCTTACAATGAGCAGTTCTTC,CASSQAAGYSYNEQFF,-,few,TRBJ2-1,TRBV3-1/TRBV3-2
TGTGCCAGCAGTTTACAGGACTATGGCTACACCTTC,CASSLQDYGYTF,-,-,TRBJ1-2,TRBV28
TGCGCCAGCAGCTTAGTGCCGGGGGGCCCCAATGAGCAGTTCTTC,CASSLVPGGPNEQFF,-,-,TRBJ2-1,TRBV5-1
TGTGCCAGCAGCTTAGTCGCGGGGGGGCGTGGGGAGCAGTTCTTC,CASSLVAGGRGEQFF,TRBD2,few,TRBJ2-1,TRBV7-2